This TCR beta chain appears in the sequencing data of a study of beta chain features in type 1 diabetes. This clone has just a few counts. No antigen is known for it. Every isolated RNA sample was fully reverse transcribed, so sequencing captured expressed TCRB transcripts. Profiled with immunoSEQ multiplex PCR; TCRdb holds only in-frame clones, not every one. The profile shows about 360,000 clones, over 9.5% of them singletons. Germline CDR1 KGHSH, CDR2 LQKENI. With V trimmed by 2 bases and J by 5 bases, 8 bases remained unmatched. The CDR3 runs to 16 residues. Study-level findings and limits: Type 1 diabetes patients had fewer VDJ junction insertions and more deletions.

The J gene is TRBJ2-2, the V gene TRBV18; TRBD1 agrees at 7 bases. This TCR was recovered from a young man in good health. The sequencing sample was made of naive CD4+ T cells from blood. The CDR3 bases are TGTGCCAGCTCACCATTCGACAGGGAGACGACCGGGGAGCTGTTTTTT. Translated, it gives CASSPFDRETTGELFF.